This T cell receptor (beta chain) was captured by sequencing in a study of shared clonotypes between healthy human individuals. Using immunoSEQ multiplex PCR, the repertoire was profiled, and TCRdb retains in-frame clones only, with some absent. The table includes 490,000 or so clones, 76% detected once. Adults of Caucasian background living in Nashville, Tennessee made up all donors. The germline V gene has CDR1 SGDLS and CDR2 YYNGEE. The CDR3 covers 14 residues. J lost 6 bases, V lost 0 bases, and 2 bases had no gene match. The clonotype originates from a woman in her thirties or forties in good health. Some clones in this sample may be carry-over from other donors' samples. The specimen sequenced was PBMCs. The chain is built from TRBV9 and TRBJ2-1, with 8 bases lining up with TRBD2. CDR3 nucleotides: TGTGCCAGCAGCGTAGTCGGGAGGGTCAATGAGCAGTTCTTC. Amino acids: CASSVVGRVNEQFF. Combining the CDR3 with reference TRBV9 and TRBJ2-1 gives the whole variable domain DSGVTQTPKHLITATGQRVTLRCSPRSGDLSVYWYQQSLDQGLQFLIQYYNGEERAKGNILERFSAQQFPDLHSELNLSSLELGDSALYFCASSVVGRVNEQFFGPGTRLTVL.